The 22 T cell receptor beta chains given below trace back to one sample, sequenced in a study of blood T cell repertoires in COVID-19. Sequencing used immunoSEQ multiplex PCR; TCRdb keeps in-frame clones, though not all of them. The sample consists of over 120,000 clones, approximately 80% of them appearing once. Material for sequencing was PBMCs or T cells enriched from blood (not recorded which). The receptor source for this set is a man aged 50-60 years who had recovered from COVID-19.

The CDR3 coding sequence is TGTGCCAGCAGCTTAGGAGAACTGAACACTGAAGCTTTCTTT. Translation: CASSLGELNTEAFF. The chain links TRBV7-9 to TRBJ1-1; D unclear. Trimming removed 1 base at V and 0 bases at J, with 6 bases between. Germline loops: CDR1 SEHNR, CDR2 FQNEAQ (reference sequence). The CDR3 has 14 amino acids.

The rearrangement uses TRBV18 and TRBJ1-2, with 10 bases aligning to TRBD1. The CDR3 spans 16 residues. J gave up 4 bases and V 3 bases, and 8 bases lay outside the gene matches. Per germline, CDR1 KGHSH and CDR2 LQKENI. Written as DNA, the CDR3 is TGTGCCAGCTCACCTATCCGGGACAGGGGCGCCTATGGCTACACCTTC. Its translation is CASSPIRDRGAYGYTF.

V and J are TRBV5-6 and TRBJ1-2; the D gene is possibly TRBD1 (5 bases). Germline V gene sequence: CDR1 SGHDT, CDR2 YYEEEE. The V gene lost 0 bases and the J gene lost 4 bases, with 16 bases spanning the gap. The CDR3 spans 16 residues. The CDR3 spells CASSLGYRRRGYGYTF. CDR3 coding DNA: TGTGCCAGCAGCTTGGGGTACAGGCGACGAGGCTATGGCTACACCTTC.

In its sample, this clone was seen once. CDR3 nucleotides: TGTGCCAGCAGCTTAAGCGGGGGCGTAGATACGCAGTATTTT. Protein: CASSLSGGVDTQYF. This chain connects TRBV7-9 to TRBJ2-3, with 8 bases that match TRBD2. The CDR3 is 14 residues long. CDR1 and CDR2 from the germline V gene are SEHNR and FQNEAQ (reference sequence). V shed 2 bases and J 5 bases; nucleotides not matched to a gene: 3. Filled out from reference TRBV7-9 and TRBJ2-3, the complete variable domain reads DTGVSQNPRHKITKRGQNVTFRCDPISEHNRLYWYRQTLGQGPEFLTYFQNEAQLEKSRLLSDRFSAERPKGSFSTLEIQRTEQGDSAMYLCASSLSGGVDTQYFGPGTRLTVL.

The V call is TRBV7-9, the J call TRBJ1-2, with 7 bases that match TRBD1. The germline gives CDR1 SEHNR, CDR2 FQNEAQ (reference sequence). CDR3 length: 14 residues. With 4 bases clipped from V and 6 bases from J, the junction kept 8 bases outside the gene matches. CDR3 nucleotides: TGTGCCAGCAGCTACAAACAGGGGTTCAATGGCTACACCTTC. This codes for CASSYKQGFNGYTF.

J is TRBJ2-1 and V is TRBV7-2; D gene uncertain. V lost 5 bases, J lost 4 bases, and 9 bases lay in between. CDR1 SGHTA and CDR2 FQGNSA come from the germline V gene. The CDR3 covers 13 residues. DNA for the CDR3: TGTGCCAGCAGCCGCGGCCAGTACAATGAGCAGTTCTTC. Its protein product is CASSRGQYNEQFF.

The chain uses TRBV27 and TRBJ2-1; TRBD1 might be the D (5 bases). The germline V gene has CDR1 MNHEY and CDR2 SMNVEV (reference sequence). V was trimmed by 3 bases and J by 8 bases, leaving 17 bases between them. This CDR3 has 15 amino acids. CDR3 protein: CASSFRPDDSDEQFF. CDR3 DNA sequence: TGTGCCAGCAGTTTCCGACCGGACGACAGCGATGAGCAGTTCTTC.

V usage is TRBV5-1 and J usage is TRBJ1-3, with 9 bases lining up with TRBD1. Germline trimming cut 1 base from V and 0 bases from J; bases unmatched to any gene: 5. CDR3 length: 17 amino acids. Germline V gene data show CDR1 as SGHRS and CDR2 as YFSETQ. CDR3 sequence (DNA): TGCGCCAGCAGCTTGAACAGGGGGCTAGGCTCTGGAAACACCATATATTTT. Its protein is CASSLNRGLGSGNTIYF.

This sequence joins TRBV6-2 or TRBV6-3 and TRBJ1-5, with unresolved D. The V gene's germline CDR1 is MNHEY and CDR2 SVGEGT. V was clipped by 3 bases and J by 6 bases, with 9 bases between them. This CDR3 has 13 amino acids. The CDR3 DNA reads TGTGCCAGCAGTTATGATGAGGGTCAGCCCCAGCATTTT. Its translation: CASSYDEGQPQHF.

The chain is built from TRBV27 and TRBJ2-1; 8 positions agree with TRBD2. The CDR3 spans 20 residues. V was pared by 8 bases and J by 6 bases, with 27 bases of the junction left unmatched. Germline values: CDR1 MNHEY, CDR2 SMNVEV (reference sequence). Written as DNA, the CDR3 is TGTGCCAGCCCCTCCGGGGGGGCCCCACCCTGGGTCGGGGGTGGCAATGAGCAGTTCTTC. This encodes CASPSGGAPPWVGGGNEQFF.

On this clone: A junction boundary mismatches the germline segment, possibly from a read error. This rearrangement joins TRBV10-3 to TRBJ2-7; 9 bases agree with TRBD2. This CDR3 has 13 residues. Germline V gives CDR1 ENHRY, CDR2 SYGVKD. CDR3 DNA: TGTGCCATCAGTGGGACTAGCGAGTACGGGCAGTACTTC. This encodes CAISGTSEYGQYF.

This clone was seen more than once but under ten times. J is TRBJ1-2 and V is TRBV9, with D perhaps matching TRBD1 (5 bases). This CDR3 comprises 13 residues. The germline V and J ends were trimmed by 2 bases and 10 bases, with 15 bases remaining between them. CDR1 is SGDLS and CDR2 is YYNGEE in the germline V gene. CDR3 nucleotide sequence: TGTGCCAGCAGCGTTTCAGGGAATGGTGTCTACACCTTC. As protein: CASSVSGNGVYTF.

This clone was counted a single time. The V gene is TRBV30, the J gene TRBJ2-3, with D possibly matching TRBD2 (5 bases). CDR1 is GTSNPN and CDR2 is SVGIG in the germline V gene (reference sequence). V was trimmed by 4 bases and J by 6 bases, leaving 14 bases between them. The CDR3 is made up of 13 amino acids. The CDR3 is CAWNALRGDTQYF. As DNA, the CDR3 is TGTGCCTGGAACGCCCTCAGAGGGGATACGCAGTATTTT.

This clone was recorded once. V and J are TRBV28 and TRBJ1-4; no clear D. Per germline, CDR1 MDHEN and CDR2 SYDVKM. Deletions cut 3 bases from V and 0 bases from J, with 8 bases between. This CDR3 contains 15 residues. In nucleotides, the CDR3 is TGTGCCAGCAGTTTCTGGAGAGCAACTAATGAAAAACTGTTTTTT. It encodes CASSFWRATNEKLFF.

The chain joins TRBV6-2 or TRBV6-3 to TRBJ2-3, with TRBD2 matching 9 bases. The CDR3 length is 14 residues. The V gene's germline CDR1 is MNHEY and CDR2 SVGEGT. Trimming removed 4 bases from V and 6 bases from J; junction bases left unmatched: 5. In DNA form, the CDR3 reads TGTGCCAGCAGTTCCGGGACTAGCTCGGATACGCAGTATTTT. Amino acids: CASSSGTSSDTQYF.

This clone was seen only once. V and J are TRBV12-5 and TRBJ1-1, with a possible D match to TRBD1 (6 bases). The CDR3 is 13 amino acids. Trimming left V 6 bases short and J 0 bases short, with 8 bases between. Germline V gene data show CDR1 as LGHNT and CDR2 as FRNRAP. CDR3 DNA sequence: TGTGCTAGTGGGGACAGACTGAACACTGAAGCTTTCTTT. The encoded protein is CASGDRLNTEAFF.

This clone was found once. The J gene is TRBJ2-2, the V gene TRBV5-5; no clear D gene. CDR3 length: 14 residues. Germline loops: CDR1 SGHKS, CDR2 YYEKEE (reference sequence). V lost 1 base, J lost 6 bases, and 10 bases lay in between. The CDR3 sequence is CASSLSGNAGELFF. The CDR3 bases are TGTGCCAGCAGCTTGTCGGGTAACGCCGGGGAGCTGTTTTTT.

This CDR3 reads CASSEMVGGTGIGYTF. CDR3 bases: TGTGCCAGCAGTGAAATGGTGGGGGGGACAGGGATTGGCTACACCTTC. The gene calls are TRBV2 and TRBJ1-2; 9 bases agree with TRBD1. The CDR3 spans 16 residues. The V segment lost 2 bases and the J segment 7 bases; nucleotides outside the gene matches: 11. Germline V gene data show CDR1 as SNHLY and CDR2 as FYNNEI. The full variable domain, rest sourced from reference TRBV2 and TRBJ1-2, is EPEVTQTPSHQVTQMGQEVILRCVPISNHLYFYWYRQILGQKVEFLVSFYNNEISEKSEIFDDQFSVERPDGSNFTLKIRSTKLEDSAMYFCASSEMVGGTGIGYTFGSGTRLTVV.

The chain has TRBV18 and TRBJ1-2; D is unclear. V was clipped by 1 base and J by 0 bases, with 9 bases between them. There are 15 residues in the CDR3. Germline V lookup: CDR1 KGHSH, CDR2 LQKENI. The chain's CDR3 is CASSPLESSNYGYTF. CDR3 bases: TGTGCCAGCTCACCACTAGAGAGTTCTAACTATGGCTACACCTTC.

V and J are TRBV5-1 and TRBJ2-7; 7 nucleotides align to TRBD1. V lost 1 base and J lost 3; bases outside the gene matches: 7. CDR3 length: 15 amino acids. Germline CDR1 is SGHRS and CDR2 is YFSETQ. The CDR3 loop is CASSLPGQSYYEQYF. CDR3 nucleotides: TGCGCCAGCAGCTTGCCGGGACAGAGTTACTACGAGCAGTACTTC. The whole variable domain, filled in from reference TRBV5-1 and TRBJ2-7, reads KAGVTQTPRYLIKTRGQQVTLSCSPISGHRSVSWYQQTPGQGLQFLFEYFSETQRNKGNFPGRFSGRQFSNSRSEMNVSTLELGDSALYLCASSLPGQSYYEQYFGPGTRLTVT.

This chain links TRBV5-1 with TRBJ1-3; D call uncertain. CDR3 length equals 17 residues. V lost 1 base and J lost 0, with 14 bases in between. Germline-derived CDR1 and CDR2 are SGHRS and YFSETQ. The CDR3 coding sequence is TGCGCCAGCAGCTTGAATATGGGCGGGAGCTCTGGAAACACCATATATTTT. This gives the protein CASSLNMGGSSGNTIYF.

The chain links TRBV28 to TRBJ1-5; 7 bases fit TRBD1. Germline trimming cut 3 bases from V and 5 bases from J; bases unmatched to any gene: 4. This CDR3 is 14 amino acids long. Germline loops: CDR1 MDHEN, CDR2 SYDVKM. The CDR3, as DNA: TGTGCCAGCAGTTTGACAGGGAGCCATCAGCCCCAGCATTTT. Amino acid sequence: CASSLTGSHQPQHF.